These T cell receptor beta chains were read from a single sample in a study of T cell changes during pregnancy in multiple sclerosis. Generated by immunoSEQ multiplex PCR, the TCRdb table keeps only in-frame clones and is missing some. The top ten clones hold 0.9% to 0.95% of a sample with tens of thousands of clones, around 93% of them seen once. The sample in question was peripheral blood, obtained before pregnancy. The source of these receptors is a female donor with multiple sclerosis, enrolled in a pregnancy study. CDR3s include the opening cysteine and the closing phenylalanine or tryptophan. D genes are given only for firm matches. Size is omitted from some rows. Given values are once, few, many or a class for expanded clones.

V gene	clone size	J gene	D gene	CDR3 DNA	CDR3 protein
TRBV5-4	NA	TRBJ1-2	NA	TGTGCCAGCAGCACGGGGGGCGTATCGGGCGGCTACACCTTC	CASSTGGVSGGYTF
TRBV5-1	NA	TRBJ2-7	NA	TGCGCCAGCAGCTTGGCCACACAGGTCATCTACGAGCAGTACTTC	CASSLATQVIYEQYF
TRBV7-3	NA	TRBJ2-1	TRBD2	TGTGCCAGCAGCTTATGGGGGGGACCCTACAATGAGCAGTTCTTC	CASSLWGGPYNEQFF
TRBV10-2	NA	TRBJ1-2	NA	TGCGCCAGCAGTGAGGAGTGGAACTATGGCTACACCTTC	CASSEEWNYGYTF
TRBV5-1	NA	TRBJ2-6	TRBD1	TGCGCCAGCAGCCAGAGCCAGGGGGCGCCGGGGGCCAACGTCCTGACTTTC	CASSQSQGAPGANVLTF
TRBV28	NA	TRBJ1-2	TRBD1	TGTGCCAGCAGTCCCTTTCACAGGGGGCAGGGTGGCTACACCTTC	CASSPFHRGQGGYTF
TRBV7-6	NA	TRBJ1-3	NA	TGTGCCAGCAGCCCAGGGGAAGGAGGAAACACCATATATTTT	CASSPGEGGNTIYF
TRBV10-3	NA	TRBJ2-1	TRBD2	TGTGCCATCAGCTCCGGGACTAGCGGCTTGGAGTTCTTC	CAISSGTSGLEFF
TRBV6-6	NA	TRBJ2-1	TRBD2	TGTGCCAGCAGATCCAAGCGGGAGGACCTCTGGGATGAGCAGTTCTTC	CASRSKREDLWDEQFF
TRBV19	NA	TRBJ2-7	NA	TGTGCCAGTAGTATAGGAGGCCGAGCCTACGAGCAGTACTTC	CASSIGGRAYEQYF
TRBV7-9	NA	TRBJ2-7	TRBD2	TGTGCCAGCAGCTTAAGCCTAGCGGGGGGTTACGAGCAGTACTTC	CASSLSLAGGYEQYF
TRBV6-1	NA	TRBJ2-1	NA	TGTGCCAGCGTTACCGGGGGCTCCTACAATGAGCAGTTCTTC	CASVTGGSYNEQFF
TRBV27	NA	TRBJ1-6	TRBD1	TGTGCCAGCAGCTCCGGGACAGGGGCTTCACCCCTCCACTTT	CASSSGTGASPLHF
TRBV2	NA	TRBJ1-2	NA	TGTGCCAGCAGTGAAAGCCCGTTCTACTATGGCTACACCTTC	CASSESPFYYGYTF
TRBV6-1	NA	TRBJ1-4	TRBD1	TGTGCCAGCAGTGTCCGATCGGACAGGGGGGACGAAAAACTGTTTTTT	CASSVRSDRGDEKLFF
TRBV27	NA	TRBJ1-2	NA	TGTGCCAGCAGCCGAACGTTAGCGGGACCATATGGCTACACCTTC	CASSRTLAGPYGYTF
TRBV6-5	NA	TRBJ2-3	TRBD2	TGTGCCAGCACGGGGGGGCGTACAGATACGCAGTATTTT	CASTGGRTDTQYF
TRBV7-9	once	TRBJ2-1	NA	TGTGCCAGCAGCTCCCGCAGCGGAAAAGAGTTCTACAATGAGCAGTTCTTC	CASSSRSGKEFYNEQFF
TRBV7-6	NA	TRBJ2-1	TRBD2	TGTGCCAGCAGTTTTCGGCGGGGGGGGTACAATGAGCAGTTCTTC	CASSFRRGGYNEQFF
TRBV6-6	NA	TRBJ2-2	TRBD1	TGTGCCAGCAGACCGGGACAGGGAAGGACCGGGGAGCTGTTTTTT	CASRPGQGRTGELFF
TRBV18	NA	TRBJ2-2	TRBD1	TGTGCCAGCTCATCGACAGGGGTTGGCGGGGAGCTGTTTTTT	CASSSTGVGGELFF
TRBV27	NA	TRBJ2-1	NA	TGTGCCAGCAGTTCCGGGTCGAGCTCCTACAATGAGCAGTTCTTC	CASSSGSSSYNEQFF
TRBV7-2	NA	TRBJ1-2	TRBD1	TGTGCCAGCAGGCCCAGACAGGGACTGCTGGGTGGCTACACCTTC	CASRPRQGLLGGYTF
TRBV7-6	NA	TRBJ2-2	NA	TGTGCCAGCAGCTTAACGGTGGCCGGGGAGCTGTTTTTT	CASSLTVAGELFF
TRBV9	NA	TRBJ1-3	NA	TGTGCCAGCAGCGTAGACCCCTCGGGGACTGGAAACACCATATATTTT	CASSVDPSGTGNTIYF
TRBV10-3	NA	TRBJ1-2	NA	TGTGCCATCCCCACAGGGAATGGCTACACCTTC	CAIPTGNGYTF
TRBV6-6	once	TRBJ1-2	TRBD1	TGTGCCAGCAGTGGGACAGGGGGCTATGGCTACACCTTC	CASSGTGGYGYTF
TRBV5-8	NA	TRBJ2-6	TRBD1	TGTGCCAGCAGCCCTGGACAGGGGGCGGGTGGGGCCAACGTCCTGACTTTC	CASSPGQGAGGANVLTF
TRBV9	NA	TRBJ2-1	TRBD1	TGTGCCAGCAGCTTCCGGGACAGGGGGTCGGATGAGCAGTTCTTC	CASSFRDRGSDEQFF
TRBV5-4	NA	TRBJ1-1	TRBD1	TGTGCCAGCAGCGCTACCGGGACAGGGAACACTGAAGCTTTCTTT	CASSATGTGNTEAFF
TRBV4-1	NA	TRBJ2-2	NA	TGCGCCAGCAGCCAAGATCTAGCGCCCATCACCGGGGAGCTGTTTTTT	CASSQDLAPITGELFF
TRBV2	NA	TRBJ2-7	TRBD2	TGTGCCAGCAGTACCCGGACTAGCGGGGCCAACGAGCAGTACTTC	CASSTRTSGANEQYF
TRBV25-1	NA	TRBJ2-5	NA	TGTGCCAGCAGTGAATATATAACGGCCAGGGCCCAGGAGACCCAGTACTTC	CASSEYITARAQETQYF
TRBV19	NA	TRBJ2-5	TRBD1	TGTGCCAGTAGTATCGGACAGGCGCTCGGGGAGACCCAGTACTTC	CASSIGQALGETQYF
TRBV7-8	medium-sized	TRBJ1-5	NA	TGTGCCAGCAGCTTCTCCGGGTTGAACAGCAATCAGCCCCAGCATTTT	CASSFSGLNSNQPQHF
TRBV30	once	TRBJ1-5	NA	TGTGCCTCTAGCGGGGGCCTGAGGGAGCCCCAGCATTTT	CASSGGLREPQHF
TRBV2	NA	TRBJ1-2	NA	TGTGCCAGCAGTGACCCTTGGGGCTCTGATGGCTACACCTTC	CASSDPWGSDGYTF
TRBV4-1	NA	TRBJ2-3	NA	TGCGCCAGCAGCCAAGATAGGACAGTGGGCACAGATACGCAGTATTTT	CASSQDRTVGTDTQYF
TRBV13	NA	TRBJ2-3	NA	TGTGCCAGCAGCTCCCGGGGGTGGGGAGAGACAGATACGCAGTATTTT	CASSSRGWGETDTQYF
TRBV6-1	NA	TRBJ2-1	TRBD1	TGTGCCAGCAGTGAAACCGGGACAGCCCCATACAATGAGCAGTTCTTC	CASSETGTAPYNEQFF
TRBV27	NA	TRBJ2-7	NA	TGTGCCAGCAGTTTGAGTCAGGGGCTCGTTTCCTACGAGCAGTACTTC	CASSLSQGLVSYEQYF
TRBV29-1	NA	TRBJ2-7	TRBD1	TGCAGCGTCTATGGCGGACAGGGGACCACCTACGAGCAGTACTTC	CSVYGGQGTTYEQYF
TRBV7-2	NA	TRBJ1-1	NA	TGTGCCAGCAGCTTAGTAGCATTCAGGGGCAGGACTGAAGCTTTCTTT	CASSLVAFRGRTEAFF
TRBV27	NA	TRBJ1-4	NA	TGTGCCAGCAGTTTTCTCAGGCCAGGTGAAAAACTGTTTTTT	CASSFLRPGEKLFF
TRBV28	NA	TRBJ2-4	TRBD1	TGTGCCAGCAGTCAATACAGGGGGCAGTCGGACATTCAGTACTTC	CASSQYRGQSDIQYF
TRBV5-5	NA	TRBJ1-3	NA	TGTGCCAGCAGCCCCGGGACAAGCTCTGGAAACACCATATATTTT	CASSPGTSSGNTIYF
TRBV11-2	NA	TRBJ1-4	TRBD1	TGTGCCAGCAGCTTTACAGGGGGCCCTTCCGAAAAACTGTTTTTT	CASSFTGGPSEKLFF
TRBV4-3	NA	TRBJ2-7	TRBD2	TGCGCCAGCAGCCAAGGACTAGCGGGTATCTACGAGCAGTACTTC	CASSQGLAGIYEQYF
TRBV2	NA	TRBJ2-7	TRBD1	TGTGCCAGCTTGGACAGGAGACCCTACGAGCAGTACTTC	CASLDRRPYEQYF
TRBV6-5	once	TRBJ2-2	NA	TGTGCCAGCAGTTCTGGCAACACCGGGGAGCTGTTTTTT	CASSSGNTGELFF